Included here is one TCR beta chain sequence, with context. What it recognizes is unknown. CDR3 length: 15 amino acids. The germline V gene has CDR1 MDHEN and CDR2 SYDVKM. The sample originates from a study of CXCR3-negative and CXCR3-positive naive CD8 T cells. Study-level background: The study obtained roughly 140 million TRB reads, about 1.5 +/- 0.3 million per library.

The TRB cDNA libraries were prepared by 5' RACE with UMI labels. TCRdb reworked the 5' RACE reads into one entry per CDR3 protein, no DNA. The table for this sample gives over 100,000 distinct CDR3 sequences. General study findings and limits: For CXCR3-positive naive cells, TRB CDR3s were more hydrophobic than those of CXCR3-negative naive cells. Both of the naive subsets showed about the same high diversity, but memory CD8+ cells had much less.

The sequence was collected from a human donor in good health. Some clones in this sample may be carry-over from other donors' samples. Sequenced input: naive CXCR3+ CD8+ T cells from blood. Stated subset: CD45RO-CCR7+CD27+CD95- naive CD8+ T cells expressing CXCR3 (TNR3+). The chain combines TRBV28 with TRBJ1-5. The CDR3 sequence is CASSPQFLGGQPQHF.